This T cell receptor (beta chain) was documented in a study of response to subunit inactivated influenza vaccine (dated by TCRdb to 2016 to 2019). In terms of the full investigation: Deep quantitative T cell receptor repertoire profiling was used in the study to track responses to a trivalent subunit inactivated influenza vaccine.

Library preparation employed RT-PCR. The instrument was an Illumina HiSeq 2500. The raw public data were reprocessed by TCRdb itself: fastp quality trimming at Q25, MiXCR clonotype calling, in-frame beta chains only. Rows with one shared CDR3 protein collapse into an entry with the most common genes and DNA. The sample has hundreds of thousands of distinct CDR3 sequences on record, 6.5% to 8% of them singletons. The ten biggest clones cover over 10% of the sample. Broad study findings and their caveats: It was suggested by the authors that each seasonal influenza vaccination may recruit only a limited number of new T cells.

As for this clonotype: Its binding antigen is unknown. No base qualities exist here, and no much larger clone lies one base off it.

Material: PBMCs from blood, obtained around 25 months after vaccination. The receptor comes from a man aged 45-69 years who received an inactivated influenza vaccine. Donor details come from another sample of the same person, matched by shared clones.

The nucleotide sequence reads TGTGCCACCAGCAGGGGGGGAGGACAGCGCACTGAAGCTTTCTTT. Its translation reads: CATSRGGGQRTEAFF. The chain is encoded by TRBV15 joined to TRBJ1-1; 6 matching bases give a weak D call of TRBD1. From the cysteine through the phenylalanine, the CDR3 covers 15 amino acids. Only the CDR3 DNA is retained, 45 bases long and in frame from the first base. CDR1 and CDR2 are drawn from the germline V gene (reference sequence): LNHNV, YYDKDF. Deletion took 3 bases off V and 4 bases off J, with a span of 15 bases between the germline ends.